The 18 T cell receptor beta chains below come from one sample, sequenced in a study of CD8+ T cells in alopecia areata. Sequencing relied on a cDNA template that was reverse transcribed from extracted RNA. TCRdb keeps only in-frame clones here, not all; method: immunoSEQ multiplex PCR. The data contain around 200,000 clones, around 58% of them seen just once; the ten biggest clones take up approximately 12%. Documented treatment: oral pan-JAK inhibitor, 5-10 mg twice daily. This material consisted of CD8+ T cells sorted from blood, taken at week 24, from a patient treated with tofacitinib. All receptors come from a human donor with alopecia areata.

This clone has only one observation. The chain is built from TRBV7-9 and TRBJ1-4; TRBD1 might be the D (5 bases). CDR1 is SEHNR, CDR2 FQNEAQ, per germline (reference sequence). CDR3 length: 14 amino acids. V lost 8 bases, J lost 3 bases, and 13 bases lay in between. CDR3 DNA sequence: TGTGCCAGCTTTGGGGGTGCAGCTAATGAAAAACTGTTTTTT. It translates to CASFGGAANEKLFF. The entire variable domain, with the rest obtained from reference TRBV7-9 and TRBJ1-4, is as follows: DTGVSQNPRHKITKRGQNVTFRCDPISEHNRLYWYRQTLGQGPEFLTYFQNEAQLEKSRLLSDRFSAERPKGSFSTLEIQRTEQGDSAMYLCASFGGAANEKLFFGSGTQLSVL.

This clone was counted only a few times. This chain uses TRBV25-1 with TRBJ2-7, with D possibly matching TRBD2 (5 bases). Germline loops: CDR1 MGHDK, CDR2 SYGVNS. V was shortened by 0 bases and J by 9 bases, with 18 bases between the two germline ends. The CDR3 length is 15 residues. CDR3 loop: CASSEYREAETVQYF. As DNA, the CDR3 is TGTGCCAGCAGTGAATATAGGGAAGCGGAGACCGTGCAGTACTTC.

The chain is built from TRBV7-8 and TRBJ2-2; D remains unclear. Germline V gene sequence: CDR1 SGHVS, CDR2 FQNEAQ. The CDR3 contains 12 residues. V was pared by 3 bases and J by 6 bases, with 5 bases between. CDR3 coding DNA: TGTGCCAGCAGCTTCTATGCCGGGGAGCTGTTTTTT. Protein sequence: CASSFYAGELFF.

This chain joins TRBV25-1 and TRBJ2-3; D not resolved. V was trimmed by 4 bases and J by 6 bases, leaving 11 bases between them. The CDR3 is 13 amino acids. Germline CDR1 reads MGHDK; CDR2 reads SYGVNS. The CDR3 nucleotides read TGTGCCAGCAGTGGACTGGGCAGGGATACGCAGTATTTT. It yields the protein CASSGLGRDTQYF. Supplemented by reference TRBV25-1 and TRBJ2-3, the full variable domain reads EADIYQTPRYLVIGTGKKITLECSQTMGHDKMYWYQQDPGMELHLIHYSYGVNSTEKGDLSSESTVSRIRTEHFPLTLESARPSHTSQYLCASSGLGRDTQYFGPGTRLTVL.

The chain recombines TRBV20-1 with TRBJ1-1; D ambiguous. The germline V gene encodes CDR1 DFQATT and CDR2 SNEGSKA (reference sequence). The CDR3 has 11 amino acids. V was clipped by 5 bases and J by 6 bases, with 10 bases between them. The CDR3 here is CSAQWTPEAFF. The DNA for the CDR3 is TGCAGTGCTCAATGGACGCCTGAAGCTTTCTTT.

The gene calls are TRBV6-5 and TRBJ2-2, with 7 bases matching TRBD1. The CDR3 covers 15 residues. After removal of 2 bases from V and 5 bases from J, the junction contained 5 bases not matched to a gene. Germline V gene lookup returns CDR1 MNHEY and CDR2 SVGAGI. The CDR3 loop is CASSYGRGLTGELFF. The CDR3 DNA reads TGTGCCAGCAGTTACGGAAGGGGGCTTACCGGGGAGCTGTTTTTT.

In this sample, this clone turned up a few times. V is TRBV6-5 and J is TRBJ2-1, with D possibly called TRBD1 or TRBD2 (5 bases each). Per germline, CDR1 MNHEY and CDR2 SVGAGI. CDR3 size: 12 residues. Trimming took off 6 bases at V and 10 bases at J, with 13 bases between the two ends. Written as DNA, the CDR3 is TGTGCCAGCAGCCTGGGACCAACGGAGCAGTTCTTC. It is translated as CASSLGPTEQFF.

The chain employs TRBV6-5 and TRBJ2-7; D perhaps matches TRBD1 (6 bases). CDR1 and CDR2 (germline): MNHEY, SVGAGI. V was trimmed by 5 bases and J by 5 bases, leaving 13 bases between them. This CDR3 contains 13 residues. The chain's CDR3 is CASSAQGSHEQYF. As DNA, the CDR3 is TGTGCCAGCAGTGCTCAGGGGTCCCACGAGCAGTACTTC.

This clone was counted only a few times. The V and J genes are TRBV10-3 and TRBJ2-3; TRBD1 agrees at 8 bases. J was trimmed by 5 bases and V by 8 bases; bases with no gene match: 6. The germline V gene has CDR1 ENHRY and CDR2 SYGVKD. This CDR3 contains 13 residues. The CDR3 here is CAIRTGPQDTQYF. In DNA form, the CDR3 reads TGTGCCATCCGGACAGGGCCTCAAGATACGCAGTATTTT.

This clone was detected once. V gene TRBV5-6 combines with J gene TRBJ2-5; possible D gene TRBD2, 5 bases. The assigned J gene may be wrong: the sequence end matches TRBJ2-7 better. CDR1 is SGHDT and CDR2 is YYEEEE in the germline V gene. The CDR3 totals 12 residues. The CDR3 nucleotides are TGTGCCAGCAGCTTGGTGGCGGGCGAGCAGTACTTC. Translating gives CASSLVAGEQYF.

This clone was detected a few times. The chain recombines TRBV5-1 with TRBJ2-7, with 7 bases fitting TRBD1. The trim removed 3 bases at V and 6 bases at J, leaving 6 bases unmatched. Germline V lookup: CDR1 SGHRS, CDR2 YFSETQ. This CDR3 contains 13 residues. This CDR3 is CASSYLQGREQYF. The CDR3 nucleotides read TGCGCCAGCAGCTACCTACAGGGGCGCGAGCAGTACTTC.

The CDR3 region has the DNA TGTGCCAGCAGTGAAGGCGGAGGGAACGAGCAGTACTTC. It codes for CASSEGGGNEQYF. The chain has TRBV2 and TRBJ2-7; the D gene is possibly TRBD2 (6 bases). The CDR3 length is 13 residues. In germline, CDR1 is SNHLY, CDR2 FYNNEI. Trimming removed 1 base from V and 5 bases from J, with 9 bases in between.

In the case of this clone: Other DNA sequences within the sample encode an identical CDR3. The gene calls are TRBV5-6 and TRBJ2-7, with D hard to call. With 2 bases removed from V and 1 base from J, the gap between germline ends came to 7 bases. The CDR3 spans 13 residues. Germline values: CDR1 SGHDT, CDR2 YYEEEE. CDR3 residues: CASSFGRSYEQYF. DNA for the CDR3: TGTGCCAGCAGCTTTGGCAGATCCTACGAGCAGTACTTC.

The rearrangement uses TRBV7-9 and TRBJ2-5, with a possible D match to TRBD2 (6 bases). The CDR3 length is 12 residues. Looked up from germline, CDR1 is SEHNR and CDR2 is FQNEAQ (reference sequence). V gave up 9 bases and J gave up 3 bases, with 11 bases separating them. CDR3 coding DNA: TGTGCCAGTCGGGGGTTAGAAGAGACCCAGTACTTC. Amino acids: CASRGLEETQYF. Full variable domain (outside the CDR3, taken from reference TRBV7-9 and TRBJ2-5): DTGVSQNPRHKITKRGQNVTFRCDPISEHNRLYWYRQTLGQGPEFLTYFQNEAQLEKSRLLSDRFSAERPKGSFSTLEIQRTEQGDSAMYLCASRGLEETQYFGPGTRLLVL.

The CDR3 sequence: CASSLASSGPGRDGELFF. The CDR3 coding sequence is TGCGCCAGCAGCTTGGCCTCTAGCGGGCCCGGGCGGGACGGGGAGCTGTTTTTT. The genes are TRBV5-1 and TRBJ2-2, with 8 nucleotides matching TRBD2. Germline V gene data show CDR1 as SGHRS and CDR2 as YFSETQ. The CDR3 totals 18 residues. The J segment lost 7 bases and the V segment lost 0 bases, leaving 14 bases of the junction unmatched.

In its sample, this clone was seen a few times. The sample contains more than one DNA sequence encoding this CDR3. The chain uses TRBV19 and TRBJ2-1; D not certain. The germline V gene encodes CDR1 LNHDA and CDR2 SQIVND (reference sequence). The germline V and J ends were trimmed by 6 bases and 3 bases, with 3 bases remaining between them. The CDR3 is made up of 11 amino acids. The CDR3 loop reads CASSLYNEQFF. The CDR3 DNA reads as TGTGCCAGTAGCCTCTACAATGAGCAGTTCTTC.

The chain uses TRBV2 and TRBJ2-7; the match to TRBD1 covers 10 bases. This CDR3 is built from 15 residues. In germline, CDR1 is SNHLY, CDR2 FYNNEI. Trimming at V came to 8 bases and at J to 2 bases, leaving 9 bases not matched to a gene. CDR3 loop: CASQDPGQGPYEQYF. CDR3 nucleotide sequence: TGTGCCAGCCAAGATCCGGGACAGGGGCCCTACGAGCAGTACTTC.

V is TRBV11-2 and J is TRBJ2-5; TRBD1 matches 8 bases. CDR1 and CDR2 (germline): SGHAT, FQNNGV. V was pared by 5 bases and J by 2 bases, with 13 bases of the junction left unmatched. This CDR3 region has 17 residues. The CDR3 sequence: CASSPTPDRDEQETQYF. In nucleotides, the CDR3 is TGTGCCAGCAGCCCCACTCCGGACAGGGACGAACAAGAGACCCAGTACTTC. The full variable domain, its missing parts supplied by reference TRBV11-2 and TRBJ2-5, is EAGVAQSPRYKIIEKRQSVAFWCNPISGHATLYWYQQILGQGPKLLIQFQNNGVVDDSQLPKDRFSAERLKGVDSTLKIQPAKLEDSAVYLCASSPTPDRDEQETQYFGPGTRLLVL.